This T cell receptor (beta chain) derives from a study of blood T cell repertoires in COVID-19 (TCRdb year 2020). Background on the whole study: The collaborator samples originated in the United States, Italy and Spain and spanned the acute and convalescent phases of COVID-19. The material from the prospective study consisted of cDNA or gDNA derived from T cells, B-cell-depleted T cells, or PBMCs. Deeply sampled blood TCRbeta repertoires from subjects exposed to, actively infected with, or recovered from COVID-19 were included in the dataset. The repertoires were released in a freely available public database intended as a resource for research on the immune response to SARS-CoV-2. The samples were drawn from two sources: the first 160 participants of the ongoing ImmuneRACE study, and 1,254 subjects contributed by 6 global collaborators. Nearly every sample came with metadata listing a de-identified subject ID, COVID-19 status, age in years and sex. Where HLA class I and class II types were available, the types were taken from metadata supplied by the sample provider, not from assay-based typing.

The CDR3 holds 14 amino acids from the cysteine to the phenylalanine. Only the CDR3 portion is preserved as DNA: 42 bases, with reading frame beginning at the first base. V lost 1 base and J lost 2 bases; the stretch between them is 9 bases long. From the germline V gene, CDR1 is MGHRA and CDR2 is YSYEKL. TCRbeta CDR3 regions were amplified from genomic DNA using the immunoSEQ Assay, a bias-controlled multiplex PCR. Turning to the authors' computational methods: Within the assay, amplification of reference gene primers was used to estimate how many nucleated cells each sample contained. Sequence reads were collapsed and filtered to measure the absolute abundance of every unique TCRbeta CDR3 rearrangement. Productive Simpson clonality was computed per sample as the square root of Simpson's diversity index over productive rearrangements. TCRdb obtained this table from immuneACCESS and retained in-frame rearrangements with V and J assigned. These tables miss some clones; where compared with another copy, unresolved V genes account for less than half of the shortfall, and the remainder is unexplained. The V and J calls and clone size were taken over from that table, and D and trimming were inferred from the DNA. Across this sample there are approximately 140,000 clones, with under 85% seen only once. About a tenth of the sample is taken by the ten largest.

The collaborating institutions used their own protocols to collect whole blood in K2EDTA tubes. For TCRbeta analysis, collaborators shipped samples as frozen whole blood, isolated PBMCs, or DNA extracted from either of those sample types. Turning to this clone: Its specific antigen is unknown. Base qualities are not provided; no much larger clone lies one nucleotide away.

Summary of the overall study and its limitations: Clinical and demographic metadata were provided uncurated, with the amount varying by source and participant.

The TCR was taken from a middle-aged man with active or convalescent COVID-19. The sequence joins TRBV4-1 to TRBJ2-7, with no reliable assignment of the D segment. What was sequenced was peripheral blood. At the DNA level, the sequence is TGCGCCAGCAGCCAAGGAGCAGGCGCCTACGAGCAGTACTTC. Its translation reads: CASSQGAGAYEQYF.